The sequence of this T cell receptor (beta chain) was determined in a study of human T cells and chemical hapten exposure. The CDR3 loop spans 16 amino acids. Between the trimmed V and J ends, which lost 4 bases and 1 base, there was a span of 17 bases. From germline, CDR1 is SEHNR and CDR2 FQNEAQ (reference sequence). This clonotype came up many times. Its antigen is currently unknown. One entry per CDR3 protein, called by TCRdb with MiXCR from the RACE reads. The sample gives over 130,000 distinct CDR3 sequences, 10% to 15% of which show up once; about 1.3% is in the top ten. Time point specified: patch test 2, 6 weeks after DPC sensitization. Treatment given: therapeutic diphenylcyclopropenone sensitization with weekly scalp DPC. Points from the study as a whole: Relative to controls, expanded TCRs formed significantly more large CDR3 similarity clusters. Those TCRs sitting above 1 in 1000 frequency stayed the same with DPC sensitization.

This chain uses TRBV7-9 with TRBJ2-7; a weak D match, TRBD2 (6 bases). Sequences were derived from whole blood, sampled in connection with sensitization to the hapten diphenylcyclopropenone (DPC). The origin of this receptor is a woman aged 45-65 years with alopecia areata. Some clones in this sample may be carry-over from other donors' samples. CDR3 DNA: TGTGCCAGCAGCTACATCGGCGGCGGGACTTCCTACGAGCAGTACTTC. Translated, it gives CASSYIGGGTSYEQYF.